This note documents a single T cell receptor (beta chain) sequence. Antigen: not known. This sample is drawn from a study of T cells in localized non-small cell lung cancer. Libraries were prepared by immunoSEQ multiplex PCR; TCRdb keeps only in-frame clonotypes and omits some of them. The table includes approximately 60,000 clones, roughly 88% detected once. General study results and limits: Uninvolved adjacent lung showed the highest T cell clonality, exceeding tumor.

The sequencing used peripheral blood, collected before any cancer treatment. The receptor comes from a woman aged 40-69 years with stage I lung adenocarcinoma.

The DNA for the CDR3 is TGTGCCAGCAGTACAACTGGGACAGAGCTCGTGAGGGAGCAGTTCTTC. It yields the protein CASSTTGTELVREQFF. The chain joins TRBV11-2 to TRBJ2-1, with 7 bases matching TRBD1. Germline CDR1 and CDR2: SGHAT and FQNNGV. The V segment lost 6 bases and the J segment 10 bases; nucleotides outside the gene matches: 18. The CDR3 has 16 amino acids.